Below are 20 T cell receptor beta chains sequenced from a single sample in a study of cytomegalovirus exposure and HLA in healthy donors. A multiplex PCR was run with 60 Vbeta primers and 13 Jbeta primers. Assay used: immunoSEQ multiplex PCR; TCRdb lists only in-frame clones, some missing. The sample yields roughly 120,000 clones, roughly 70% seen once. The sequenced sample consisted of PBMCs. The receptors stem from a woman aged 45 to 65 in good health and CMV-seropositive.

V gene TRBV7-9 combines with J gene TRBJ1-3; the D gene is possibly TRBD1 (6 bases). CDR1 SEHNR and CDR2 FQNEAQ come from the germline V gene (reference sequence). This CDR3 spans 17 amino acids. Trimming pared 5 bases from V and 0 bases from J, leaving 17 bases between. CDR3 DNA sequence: TGTGCCAGCAGCCAGGGGTATGGGAAGGGCTCTGGAAACACCATATATTTT. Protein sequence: CASSQGYGKGSGNTIYF.

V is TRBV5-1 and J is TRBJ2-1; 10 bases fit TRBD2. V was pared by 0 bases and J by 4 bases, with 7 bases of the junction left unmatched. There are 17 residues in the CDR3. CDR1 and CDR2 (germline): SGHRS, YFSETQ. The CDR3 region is CASSLASSGGPYNEQFF. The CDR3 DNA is TGCGCCAGCAGCTTGGCCTCTAGCGGGGGCCCTTACAATGAGCAGTTCTTC.

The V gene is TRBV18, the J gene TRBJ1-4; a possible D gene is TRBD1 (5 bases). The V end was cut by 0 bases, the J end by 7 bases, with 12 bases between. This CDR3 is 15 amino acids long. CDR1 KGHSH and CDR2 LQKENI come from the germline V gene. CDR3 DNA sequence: TGTGCCAGCTCACCACCGGCCAGGGTTGGTGAAAAACTGTTTTTT. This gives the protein CASSPPARVGEKLFF.

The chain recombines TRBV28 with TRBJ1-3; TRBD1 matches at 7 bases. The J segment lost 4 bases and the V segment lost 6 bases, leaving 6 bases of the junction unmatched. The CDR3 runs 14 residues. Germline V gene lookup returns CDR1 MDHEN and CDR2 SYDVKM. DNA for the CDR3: TGTGCCAGCAGCTTACAGGGGAAAGGAAACACCATATATTTT. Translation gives CASSLQGKGNTIYF.

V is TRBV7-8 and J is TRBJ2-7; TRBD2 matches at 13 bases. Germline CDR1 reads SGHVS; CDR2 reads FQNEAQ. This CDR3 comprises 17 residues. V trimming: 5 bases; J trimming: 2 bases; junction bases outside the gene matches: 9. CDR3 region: CASSPRTSGRNPYEQYF. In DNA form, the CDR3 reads TGTGCCAGCAGCCCCCGGACTAGCGGGAGAAACCCCTACGAGCAGTACTTC.

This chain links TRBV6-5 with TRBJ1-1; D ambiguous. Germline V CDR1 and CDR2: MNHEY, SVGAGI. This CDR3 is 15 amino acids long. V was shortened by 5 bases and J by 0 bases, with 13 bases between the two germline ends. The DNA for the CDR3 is TGTGCCAGCAGTACCGAGCCTAGAATGAACACTGAAGCTTTCTTT. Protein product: CASSTEPRMNTEAFF.

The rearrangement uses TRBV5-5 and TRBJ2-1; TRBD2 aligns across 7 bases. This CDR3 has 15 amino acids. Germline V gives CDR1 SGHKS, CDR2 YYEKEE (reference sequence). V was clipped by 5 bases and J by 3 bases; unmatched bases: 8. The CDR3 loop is CASRLGLAVYNEQFF. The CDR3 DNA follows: TGTGCCAGCAGGTTAGGGCTAGCGGTCTACAATGAGCAGTTCTTC.

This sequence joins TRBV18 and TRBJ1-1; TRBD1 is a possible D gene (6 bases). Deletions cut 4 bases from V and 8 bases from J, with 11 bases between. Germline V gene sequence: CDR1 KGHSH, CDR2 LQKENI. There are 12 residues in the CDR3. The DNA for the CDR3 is TGTGCCAGCTCACAGTTGGACAGAGAAGCTTTCTTT. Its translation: CASSQLDREAFF.

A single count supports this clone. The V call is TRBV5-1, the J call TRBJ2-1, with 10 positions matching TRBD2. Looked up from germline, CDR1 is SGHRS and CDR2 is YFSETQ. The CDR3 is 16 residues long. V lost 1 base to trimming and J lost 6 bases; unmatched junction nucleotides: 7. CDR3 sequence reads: CASSLPPGLAVNEQFF. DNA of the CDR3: TGCGCCAGCAGCTTGCCCCCCGGACTAGCGGTCAATGAGCAGTTCTTC.

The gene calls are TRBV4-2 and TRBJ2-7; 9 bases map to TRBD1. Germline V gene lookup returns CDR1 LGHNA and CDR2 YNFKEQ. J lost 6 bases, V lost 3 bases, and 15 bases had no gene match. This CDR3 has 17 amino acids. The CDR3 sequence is CASSQRMVGTGPLEQYF. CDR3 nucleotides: TGTGCCAGCAGCCAGCGCATGGTGGGGACAGGGCCCCTCGAGCAGTACTTC.

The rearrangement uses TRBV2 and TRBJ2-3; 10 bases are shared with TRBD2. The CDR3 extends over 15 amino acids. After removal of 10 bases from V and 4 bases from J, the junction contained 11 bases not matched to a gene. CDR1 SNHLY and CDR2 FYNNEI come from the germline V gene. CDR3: CAIDLAGESADTQYF. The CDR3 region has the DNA TGTGCCATCGACCTAGCGGGAGAGTCCGCAGATACGCAGTATTTT. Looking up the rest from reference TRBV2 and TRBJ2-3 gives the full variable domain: EPEVTQTPSHQVTQMGQEVILRCVPISNHLYFYWYRQILGQKVEFLVSFYNNEISEKSEIFDDQFSVERPDGSNFTLKIRSTKLEDSAMYFCAIDLAGESADTQYFGPGTRLTVL.

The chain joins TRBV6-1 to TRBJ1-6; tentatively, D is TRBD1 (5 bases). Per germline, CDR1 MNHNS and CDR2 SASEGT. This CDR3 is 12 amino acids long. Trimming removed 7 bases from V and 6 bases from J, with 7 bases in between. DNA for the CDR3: TGTGCCAGCACAAGGGGTAATTCACCCCTCCACTTT. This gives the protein CASTRGNSPLHF.

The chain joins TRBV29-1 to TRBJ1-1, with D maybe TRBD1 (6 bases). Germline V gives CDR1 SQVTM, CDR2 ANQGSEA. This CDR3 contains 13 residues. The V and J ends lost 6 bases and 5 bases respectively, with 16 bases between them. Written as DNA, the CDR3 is TGCAGCGTCCCATGGACAGCAGGAACTGAAGCTTTCTTT. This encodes CSVPWTAGTEAFF.

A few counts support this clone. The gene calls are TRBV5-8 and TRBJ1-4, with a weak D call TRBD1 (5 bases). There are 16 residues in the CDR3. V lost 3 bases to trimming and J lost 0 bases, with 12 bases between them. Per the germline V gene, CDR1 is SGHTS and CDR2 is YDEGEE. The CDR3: CASSSTASPTNEKLFF. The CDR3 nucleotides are TGTGCCAGCAGCTCGACAGCCTCACCAACTAATGAAAAACTGTTTTTT.

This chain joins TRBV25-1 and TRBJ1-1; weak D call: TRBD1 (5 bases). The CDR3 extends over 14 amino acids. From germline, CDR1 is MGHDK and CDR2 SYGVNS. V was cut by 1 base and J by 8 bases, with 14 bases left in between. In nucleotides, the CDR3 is TGTGCCAGCAGTGAATCGATAGTCAGGGCGGAAGCTTTCTTT. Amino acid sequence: CASSESIVRAEAFF.

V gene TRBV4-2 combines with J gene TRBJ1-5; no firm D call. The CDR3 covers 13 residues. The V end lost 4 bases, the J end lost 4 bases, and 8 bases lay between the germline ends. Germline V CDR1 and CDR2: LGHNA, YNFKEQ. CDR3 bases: TGTGCCAGCAGCCCGGTCCCGAATCAGCCCCAGCATTTT. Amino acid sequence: CASSPVPNQPQHF.

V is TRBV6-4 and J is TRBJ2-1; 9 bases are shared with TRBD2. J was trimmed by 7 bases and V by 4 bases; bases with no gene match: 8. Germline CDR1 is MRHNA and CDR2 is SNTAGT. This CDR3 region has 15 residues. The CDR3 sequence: CASSGQVSGSNEQFF. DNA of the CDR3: TGTGCCAGCAGTGGTCAAGTTAGCGGGAGTAATGAGCAGTTCTTC.

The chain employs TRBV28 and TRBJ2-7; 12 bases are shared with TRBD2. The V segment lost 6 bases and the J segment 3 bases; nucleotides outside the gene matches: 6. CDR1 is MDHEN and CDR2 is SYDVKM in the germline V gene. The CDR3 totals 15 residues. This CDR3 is CASSRGLAGNYEQYF. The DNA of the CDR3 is TGTGCCAGCAGCAGAGGACTAGCGGGAAACTACGAGCAGTACTTC.

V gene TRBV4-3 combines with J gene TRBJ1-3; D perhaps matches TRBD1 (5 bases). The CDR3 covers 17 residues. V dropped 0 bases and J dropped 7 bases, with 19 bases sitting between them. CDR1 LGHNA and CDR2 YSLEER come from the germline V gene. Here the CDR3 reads CASSQDVLTGTLNTIYF. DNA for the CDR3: TGCGCCAGCAGCCAAGATGTTCTAACAGGCACGCTGAACACCATATATTTT.

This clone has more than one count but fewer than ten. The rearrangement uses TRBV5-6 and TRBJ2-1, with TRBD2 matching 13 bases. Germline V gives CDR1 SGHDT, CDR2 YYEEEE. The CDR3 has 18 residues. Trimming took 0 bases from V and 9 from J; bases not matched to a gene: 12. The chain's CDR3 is CASSLAASTSGRGLEQFF. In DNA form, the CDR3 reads TGTGCCAGCAGCTTGGCCGCATCCACTAGCGGGAGGGGTCTTGAGCAGTTCTTC.